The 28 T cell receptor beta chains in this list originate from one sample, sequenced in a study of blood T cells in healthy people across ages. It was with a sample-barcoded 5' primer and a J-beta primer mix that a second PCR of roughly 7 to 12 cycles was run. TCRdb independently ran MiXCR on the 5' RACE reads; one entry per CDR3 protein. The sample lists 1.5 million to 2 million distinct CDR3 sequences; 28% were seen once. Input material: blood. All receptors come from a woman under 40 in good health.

The CDR3 DNA follows: TGTGCCAGCAGCTTTTTCCTCGAGCGGGGGCTTTCCTACGAGCAGTTCTTC. This translates into CASSFFLERGLSYEQFF. The chain joins TRBV7-9 to TRBJ2-1; 8 bases agree with TRBD2. Trimming cost V 3 bases and J 10 bases; bases outside gene matches: 17. This CDR3 has 17 amino acids. Germline V CDR1 and CDR2: SEHNR, FQNEAQ (reference sequence).

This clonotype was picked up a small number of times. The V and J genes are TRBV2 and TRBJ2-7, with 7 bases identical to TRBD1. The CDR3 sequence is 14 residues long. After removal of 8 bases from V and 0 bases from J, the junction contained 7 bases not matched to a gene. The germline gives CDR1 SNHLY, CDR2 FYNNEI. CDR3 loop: CASLEGTASYEQYF. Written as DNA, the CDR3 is TGTGCCAGCCTGGAAGGGACAGCCTCCTACGAGCAGTACTTC.

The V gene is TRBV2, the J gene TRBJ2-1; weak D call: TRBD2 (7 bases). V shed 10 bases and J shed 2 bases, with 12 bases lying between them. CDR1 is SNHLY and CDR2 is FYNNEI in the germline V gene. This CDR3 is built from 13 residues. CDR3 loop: CATAGATYNEQFF. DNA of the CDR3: TGTGCCACCGCGGGGGCTACCTACAATGAGCAGTTCTTC. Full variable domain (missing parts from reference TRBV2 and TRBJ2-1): EPEVTQTPSHQVTQMGQEVILRCVPISNHLYFYWYRQILGQKVEFLVSFYNNEISEKSEIFDDQFSVERPDGSNFTLKIRSTKLEDSAMYFCATAGATYNEQFFGPGTRLTVL.

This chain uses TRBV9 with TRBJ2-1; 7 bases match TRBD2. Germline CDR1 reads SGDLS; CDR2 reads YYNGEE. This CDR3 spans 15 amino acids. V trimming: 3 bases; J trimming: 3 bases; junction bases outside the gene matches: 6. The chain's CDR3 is CASSDGTTIYNEQFF. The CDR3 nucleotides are TGTGCCAGCAGCGACGGGACTACAATCTACAATGAGCAGTTCTTC.

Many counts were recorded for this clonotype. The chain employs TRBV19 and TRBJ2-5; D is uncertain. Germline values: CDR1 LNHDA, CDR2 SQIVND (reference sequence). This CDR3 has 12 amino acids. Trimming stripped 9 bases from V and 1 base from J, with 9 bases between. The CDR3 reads CASSTSQETQYF. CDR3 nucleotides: TGTGCCAGCAGCACTTCCCAAGAGACCCAGTACTTC. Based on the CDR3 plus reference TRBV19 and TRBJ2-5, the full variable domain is DGGITQSPKYLFRKEGQNVTLSCEQNLNHDAMYWYRQDPGQGLRLIYYSQIVNDFQKGDIAEGYSVSREKKESFPLTVTSAQKNPTAFYLCASSTSQETQYFGPGTRLLVL.

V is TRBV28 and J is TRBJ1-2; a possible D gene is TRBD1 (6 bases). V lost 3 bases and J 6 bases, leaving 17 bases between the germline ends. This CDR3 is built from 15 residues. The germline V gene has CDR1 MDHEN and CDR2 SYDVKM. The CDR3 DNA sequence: TGTGCCAGCAGTTTTCCCCTCTTGGGGGCAAATGGCTACACCTTC. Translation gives CASSFPLLGANGYTF.

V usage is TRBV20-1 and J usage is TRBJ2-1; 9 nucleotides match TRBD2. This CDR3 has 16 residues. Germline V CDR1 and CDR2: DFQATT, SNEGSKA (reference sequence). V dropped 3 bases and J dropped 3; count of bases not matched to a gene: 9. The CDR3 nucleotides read TGCAGTGCTAGCGGCGGGGGGGGCTGGGGCTACAATGAGCAGTTCTTC. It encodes CSASGGGGWGYNEQFF.

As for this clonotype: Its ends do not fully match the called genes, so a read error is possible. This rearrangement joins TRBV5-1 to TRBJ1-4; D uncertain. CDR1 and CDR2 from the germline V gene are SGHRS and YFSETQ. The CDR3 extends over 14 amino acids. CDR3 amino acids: CASNKGLDNEKRFF. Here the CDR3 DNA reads TGCGCCAGCAACAAAGGATTAGACAATGAAAAACGGTTTTTT.

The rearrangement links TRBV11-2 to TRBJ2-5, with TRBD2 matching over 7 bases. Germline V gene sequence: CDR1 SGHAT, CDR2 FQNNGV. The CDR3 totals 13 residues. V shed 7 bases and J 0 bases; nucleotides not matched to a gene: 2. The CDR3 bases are TGTGCCAGCACGCGGGGGAACCAAGAGACCCAGTACTTC. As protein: CASTRGNQETQYF.

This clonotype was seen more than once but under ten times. This CDR3 is CASSESAARGSNEQYF. The DNA for the CDR3 is TGCGCCAGCAGTGAGTCGGCGGCCCGGGGGAGCAATGAGCAGTACTTC. The V and J genes are TRBV10-1 and TRBJ2-4, with D possibly TRBD2 on 6 matching bases. V lost 0 bases and J 13 bases, leaving 22 bases between the germline ends. Germline V gene data show CDR1 as WNHNN and CDR2 as SYGVQD (reference sequence). The CDR3 sequence is 16 residues long.

The CDR3 nucleotides read TGTGCCAGTAGTTACGGAGGGGGGACAGGGGTGGGCAATGAGCAGTTCTTC. Protein product: CASSYGGGTGVGNEQFF. The chain carries TRBV19 and TRBJ2-1, with TRBD1 matching 10 bases. The ends lost 5 bases at V and 6 bases at J; junction bases unmatched: 13. Germline values: CDR1 LNHDA, CDR2 SQIVND (reference sequence). The CDR3 runs 17 residues. The complete variable domain, with remaining parts taken from reference TRBV19 and TRBJ2-1, reads DGGITQSPKYLFRKEGQNVTLSCEQNLNHDAMYWYRQDPGQGLRLIYYSQIVNDFQKGDIAEGYSVSREKKESFPLTVTSAQKNPTAFYLCASSYGGGTGVGNEQFFGPGTRLTVL.

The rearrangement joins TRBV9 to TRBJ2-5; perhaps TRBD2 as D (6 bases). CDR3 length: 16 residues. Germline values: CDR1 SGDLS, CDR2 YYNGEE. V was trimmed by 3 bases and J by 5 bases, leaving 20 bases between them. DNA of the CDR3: TGTGCCAGCAGCGCTTATTCCTCCCGGGGGAGCGAGACCCAGTACTTC. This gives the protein CASSAYSSRGSETQYF.

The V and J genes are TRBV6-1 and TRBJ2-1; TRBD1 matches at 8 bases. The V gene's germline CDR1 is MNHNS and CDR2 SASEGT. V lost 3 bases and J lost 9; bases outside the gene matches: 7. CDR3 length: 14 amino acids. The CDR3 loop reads CASSDGQGSGEQFF. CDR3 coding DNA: TGTGCCAGCAGTGACGGACAGGGCAGCGGTGAGCAGTTCTTC.

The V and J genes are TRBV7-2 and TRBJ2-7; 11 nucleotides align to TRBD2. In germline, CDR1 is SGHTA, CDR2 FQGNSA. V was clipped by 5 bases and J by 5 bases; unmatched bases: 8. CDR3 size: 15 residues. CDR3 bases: TGTGCCAGCAGCCTTAGCGGGAGGGCCCCAAACGAGCAGTACTTC. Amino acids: CASSLSGRAPNEQYF.

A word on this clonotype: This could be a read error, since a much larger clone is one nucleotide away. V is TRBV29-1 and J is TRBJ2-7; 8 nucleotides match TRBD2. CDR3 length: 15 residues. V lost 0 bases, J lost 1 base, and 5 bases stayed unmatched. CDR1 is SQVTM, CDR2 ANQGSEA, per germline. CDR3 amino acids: CSVEDPGGGSYEQYF. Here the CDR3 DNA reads TGCAGCGTTGAAGATCCGGGAGGGGGGTCCTACGAGCAGTACTTC.

The CDR3 here is CSASLSPGQGPSQHF. CDR3 in DNA: TGCAGTGCTTCCCTAAGTCCGGGACAGGGGCCGTCCCAGCATTTT. The chain carries TRBV20-1 and TRBJ1-5; 10 nucleotides match TRBD1. This CDR3 has 15 amino acids. Germline values: CDR1 DFQATT, CDR2 SNEGSKA (reference sequence). V dropped 5 bases and J dropped 11; count of bases not matched to a gene: 15.

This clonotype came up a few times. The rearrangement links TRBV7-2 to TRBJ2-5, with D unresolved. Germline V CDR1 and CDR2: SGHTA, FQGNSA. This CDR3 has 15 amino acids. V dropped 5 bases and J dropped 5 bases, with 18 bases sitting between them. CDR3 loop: CASSLGPQVRETQYF. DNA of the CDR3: TGTGCCAGCAGCCTAGGCCCGCAGGTTCGGGAGACCCAGTACTTC.

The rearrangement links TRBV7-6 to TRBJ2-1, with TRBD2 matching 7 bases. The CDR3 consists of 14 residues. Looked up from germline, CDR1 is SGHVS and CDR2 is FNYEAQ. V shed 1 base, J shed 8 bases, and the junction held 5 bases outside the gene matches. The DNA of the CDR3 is TGTGCCAGCAGCTTAGGAATTCGGGGGGATGAGCAGTTCTTC. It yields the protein CASSLGIRGDEQFF.

In DNA form, the CDR3 reads TGTGCCAGCAGTTTGAAGGGGTCTGGGGACACTGAAGCTTTCTTT. As protein: CASSLKGSGDTEAFF. The chain links TRBV12-3 or TRBV12-4 to TRBJ1-1, with D perhaps matching TRBD1 (5 bases). The length of the CDR3 is 15 residues. Deletions cut 3 bases from V and 3 bases from J, with 14 bases between.

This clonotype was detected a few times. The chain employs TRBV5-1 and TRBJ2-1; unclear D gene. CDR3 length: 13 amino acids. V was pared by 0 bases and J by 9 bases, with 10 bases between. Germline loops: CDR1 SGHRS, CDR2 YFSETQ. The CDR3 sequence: CASSLVESGEQFF. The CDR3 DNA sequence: TGCGCCAGCAGCTTGGTCGAATCCGGTGAGCAGTTCTTC. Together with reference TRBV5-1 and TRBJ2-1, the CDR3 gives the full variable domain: KAGVTQTPRYLIKTRGQQVTLSCSPISGHRSVSWYQQTPGQGLQFLFEYFSETQRNKGNFPGRFSGRQFSNSRSEMNVSTLELGDSALYLCASSLVESGEQFFGPGTRLTVL.

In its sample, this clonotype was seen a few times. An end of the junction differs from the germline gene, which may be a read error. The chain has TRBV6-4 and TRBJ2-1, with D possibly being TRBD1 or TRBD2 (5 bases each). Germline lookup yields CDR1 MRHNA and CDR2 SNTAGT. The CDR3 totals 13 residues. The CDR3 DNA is TGTGTCAGCAGTGACACGGGGCTCAATGAGCAGTTCTTC. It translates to CVSSDTGLNEQFF.

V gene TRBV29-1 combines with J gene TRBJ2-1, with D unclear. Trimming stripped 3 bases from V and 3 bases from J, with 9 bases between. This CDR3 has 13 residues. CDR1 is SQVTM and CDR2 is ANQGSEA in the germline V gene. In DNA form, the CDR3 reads TGCAGCGTTGACGTGGTCAGCTACAATGAGCAGTTCTTC. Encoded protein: CSVDVVSYNEQFF.

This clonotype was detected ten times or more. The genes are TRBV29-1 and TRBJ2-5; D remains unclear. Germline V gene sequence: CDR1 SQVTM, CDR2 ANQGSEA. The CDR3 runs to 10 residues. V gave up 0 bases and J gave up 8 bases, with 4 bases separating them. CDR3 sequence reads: CSVEELTQYF. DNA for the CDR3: TGCAGCGTTGAAGAGTTAACCCAGTACTTC.

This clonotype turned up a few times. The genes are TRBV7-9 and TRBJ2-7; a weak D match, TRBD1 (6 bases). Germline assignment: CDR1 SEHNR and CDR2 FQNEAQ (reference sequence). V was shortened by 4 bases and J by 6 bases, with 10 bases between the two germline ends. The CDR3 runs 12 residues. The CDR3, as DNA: TGTGCCAGCAGCTGGGGGCTTGGCGAGCAGTACTTC. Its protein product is CASSWGLGEQYF.

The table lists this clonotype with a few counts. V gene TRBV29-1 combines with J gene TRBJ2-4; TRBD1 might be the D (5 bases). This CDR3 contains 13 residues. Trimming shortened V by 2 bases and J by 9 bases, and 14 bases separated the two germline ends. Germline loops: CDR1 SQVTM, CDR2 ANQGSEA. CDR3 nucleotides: TGCAGCGTTGAAAGTAAGGGGAAGAGCATTCAGTACTTC. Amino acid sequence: CSVESKGKSIQYF.

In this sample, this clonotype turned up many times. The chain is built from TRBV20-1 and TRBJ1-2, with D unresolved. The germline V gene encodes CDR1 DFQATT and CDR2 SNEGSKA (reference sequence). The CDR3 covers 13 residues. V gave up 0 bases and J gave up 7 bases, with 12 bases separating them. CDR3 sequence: CSARDLLGGGYTF. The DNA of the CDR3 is TGCAGTGCTAGAGATCTTCTAGGTGGTGGCTACACCTTC.

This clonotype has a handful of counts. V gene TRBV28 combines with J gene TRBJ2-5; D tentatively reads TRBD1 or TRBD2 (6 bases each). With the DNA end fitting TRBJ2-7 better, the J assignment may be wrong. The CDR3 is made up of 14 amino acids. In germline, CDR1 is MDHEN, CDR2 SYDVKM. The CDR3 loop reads CASSLLGGRNEQYF. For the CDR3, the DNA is TGTGCCAGCAGTTTATTAGGGGGGCGAAACGAGCAGTACTTC.

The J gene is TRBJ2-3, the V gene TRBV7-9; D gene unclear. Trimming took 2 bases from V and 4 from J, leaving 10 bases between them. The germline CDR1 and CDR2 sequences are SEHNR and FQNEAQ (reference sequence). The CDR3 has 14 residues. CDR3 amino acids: CASSLTRDSDTQYF. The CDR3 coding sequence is TGTGCCAGCAGCTTAACAAGGGATTCAGATACGCAGTATTTT.